Following are 17 T cell receptor beta chains from one sample sequenced in a study of blood T cell repertoires in COVID-19. The method was immunoSEQ multiplex PCR; TCRdb's version includes in-frame clones alone and lacks a portion of them. The profile shows approximately 190,000 clones, roughly 84% of them singletons. Source material: PBMCs or T cells enriched from blood (not recorded which). These receptor sequences come from a woman aged 25 to 39 who had been exposed to COVID-19.

V gene TRBV10-3 combines with J gene TRBJ2-1; the D gene is possibly TRBD2 (5 bases). From germline, CDR1 is ENHRY and CDR2 SYGVKD. CDR3 length: 11 amino acids. The V gene lost 7 bases and the J gene lost 6 bases, with 7 bases spanning the gap. This CDR3 is CAITRGNEQFF. In DNA, the CDR3 is TGTGCCATCACTCGGGGCAATGAGCAGTTCTTC.

The chain joins TRBV15 to TRBJ2-3; the match to TRBD2 covers 14 bases. The ends lost 4 bases at V and 5 bases at J; junction bases unmatched: 5. This CDR3 has 16 amino acids. CDR1 and CDR2 from the germline V gene are LNHNV and YYDKDF (reference sequence). CDR3 amino acids: CATSTPTSGGGDTQYF. DNA of the CDR3: TGTGCCACCAGCACCCCGACTAGCGGGGGGGGAGATACGCAGTATTTT.

The rearrangement links TRBV19 to TRBJ1-1; D not resolved. From germline, CDR1 is LNHDA and CDR2 SQIVND (reference sequence). The CDR3 is 13 amino acids. V was clipped by 3 bases and J by 6 bases, with 11 bases between them. The CDR3 coding sequence is TGTGCCAGTAGTATTCGGGGTGGTGCTGAAGCTTTCTTT. Amino acids: CASSIRGGAEAFF.

This clone was observed once. The chain joins TRBV4-1 to TRBJ1-4; 9 nucleotides match TRBD1. Germline trimming cut 2 bases from V and 7 bases from J; bases unmatched to any gene: 8. This CDR3 spans 16 amino acids. The V gene's germline CDR1 is MGHRA and CDR2 YSYEKL. CDR3 DNA: TGCGCCAGCAGCCAAAGCCCACAGGGGGCAGGTGAAAAACTGTTTTTT. Protein sequence: CASSQSPQGAGEKLFF.

This chain links TRBV18 with TRBJ1-1, with TRBD1 identical over 8 bases. The length of the CDR3 is 16 residues. J lost 0 bases, V lost 1 base, and 4 bases had no gene match. The germline V gene has CDR1 KGHSH and CDR2 LQKENI. The chain's CDR3 is CASSPRDRRMNTEAFF. CDR3 sequence (DNA): TGTGCCAGCTCACCACGGGACAGGCGGATGAACACTGAAGCTTTCTTT. The full variable domain, in which reference TRBV18 and TRBJ1-1 provide the parts outside the CDR3, is NAGVMQNPRHLVRRRGQEARLRCSPMKGHSHVYWYRQLPEEGLKFMVYLQKENIIDESGMPKERFSAEFPKEGPSILRIQQVVRGDSAAYFCASSPRDRRMNTEAFFGQGTRLTVV.

The J gene is TRBJ1-2, the V gene TRBV7-2; D perhaps matches TRBD1 (6 bases). CDR3 length equals 13 residues. The V gene's germline CDR1 is SGHTA and CDR2 FQGNSA. Between the trimmed V and J ends, which lost 6 bases and 2 bases, there was a span of 10 bases. CDR3 coding DNA: TGTGCCAGCAGTCATACAGGGAACTATGGCTACACCTTC. Translated, it gives CASSHTGNYGYTF.

This clone was observed a handful of times. The genes are TRBV7-6 and TRBJ2-1; 8 positions agree with TRBD2. The CDR3 runs 16 residues. V lost 6 bases to trimming and J lost 2 bases; unmatched junction nucleotides: 9. CDR1 and CDR2 (germline): SGHVS, FNYEAQ. The CDR3 sequence is CASSFGGALTYNEQFF. CDR3 sequence (DNA): TGTGCCAGCAGTTTCGGGGGGGCCTTAACCTACAATGAGCAGTTCTTC.

The genes are TRBV5-4 and TRBJ1-1, with 7 bases fitting TRBD1. This CDR3 spans 12 amino acids. J gave up 8 bases and V 4 bases, and 5 bases lay outside the gene matches. CDR1 is SGHNT and CDR2 is YYREEE in the germline V gene (reference sequence). The CDR3 loop is CASSRSTGEAFF. The CDR3 DNA follows: TGTGCCAGCAGCCGTTCGACAGGGGAAGCTTTCTTT.

The chain has TRBV19 and TRBJ1-5, with D uncertain. The CDR3 has 18 amino acids. V lost 7 bases, J lost 0 bases, and 22 bases lay in between. Per germline, CDR1 LNHDA and CDR2 SQIVND (reference sequence). This CDR3 reads CASTTLGRVGPSNQPQHF. DNA for the CDR3: TGTGCCAGTACAACACTAGGGCGGGTTGGACCTAGCAATCAGCCCCAGCATTTT.

V gene TRBV5-1 combines with J gene TRBJ2-3, with 10 positions matching TRBD2. This CDR3 has 15 residues. Germline V gene data show CDR1 as SGHRS and CDR2 as YFSETQ. V shed 7 bases and J 2 bases; nucleotides not matched to a gene: 7. In nucleotides, the CDR3 is TGCGCCAGCCTCGATAGCGGGGGGCCCACAGATACGCAGTATTTT. As protein: CASLDSGGPTDTQYF.

The DNA for the CDR3 is TGTGCCAGCTCACCATCTACGCCGAACAATGAGCAGTTCTTC. Encoded protein: CASSPSTPNNEQFF. V usage is TRBV18 and J usage is TRBJ2-1; D is ambiguous. CDR1 KGHSH and CDR2 LQKENI come from the germline V gene. The length of the CDR3 is 14 residues. The ends were cut back, 2 bases at V and 5 bases at J, with 10 bases in the middle.

The chain links TRBV5-6 to TRBJ2-1; 13 bases agree with TRBD2. The V segment lost 0 bases and the J segment 10 bases; nucleotides outside the gene matches: 1. The CDR3 contains 14 residues. Germline V gene lookup returns CDR1 SGHDT and CDR2 YYEEEE. This CDR3 reads CASSLGTSGGEQFF. CDR3 coding DNA: TGTGCCAGCAGCTTGGGGACTAGCGGGGGAGAGCAGTTCTTC.

This chain uses TRBV6-4 with TRBJ1-5; D remains unclear. The V end lost 8 bases, the J end lost 0 bases, and 17 bases lay between the germline ends. The CDR3 consists of 16 residues. Germline-derived CDR1 and CDR2 are MRHNA and SNTAGT. The CDR3 DNA reads TGTGCCAGCCCGGCCACGGGAGGGTTTAGCAATCAGCCCCAGCATTTT. Protein product: CASPATGGFSNQPQHF.

The chain combines TRBV3-1 (or the pseudogene TRBV3-2) with TRBJ2-5; 9 bases match TRBD2. This CDR3 contains 16 residues. In germline, CDR1 is LGHDT, CDR2 YNNKEL (reference sequence). V shed 1 base, J shed 7 bases, and the junction held 10 bases outside the gene matches. The CDR3 sequence: CASSQGSGGPRGTQYF. The CDR3, as DNA: TGTGCCAGCAGCCAAGGGAGCGGGGGGCCCCGAGGGACCCAGTACTTC.

As DNA, the CDR3 is TGTGCCACCAGTGATTCCGGACTAGCGTTGAACACCGGGGAGCTGTTTTTT. Protein: CATSDSGLALNTGELFF. V is TRBV24-1 and J is TRBJ2-2, with 9 positions matching TRBD2. Germline V gene lookup returns CDR1 KGHDR and CDR2 SFDVKD. The CDR3 has 17 amino acids. Trimming removed 2 bases from V and 1 base from J; junction bases left unmatched: 4.

The chain uses TRBV5-1 and TRBJ1-5, with unresolved D. CDR3 length equals 15 residues. Trimming left V 0 bases short and J 2 bases short, with 9 bases between. Germline CDR1 SGHRS, CDR2 YFSETQ. CDR3 bases: TGCGCCAGCAGCTTGGGGGAGGGCGGCAATCAGCCCCAGCATTTT. Translated, it gives CASSLGEGGNQPQHF. Full variable domain (remainder filled in from reference TRBV5-1 and TRBJ1-5): KAGVTQTPRYLIKTRGQQVTLSCSPISGHRSVSWYQQTPGQGLQFLFEYFSETQRNKGNFPGRFSGRQFSNSRSEMNVSTLELGDSALYLCASSLGEGGNQPQHFGDGTRLSIL.

The V call is TRBV14, the J call TRBJ1-2, with D tentatively TRBD1 (5 bases). CDR1 SGHDN and CDR2 FVKESK come from the germline V gene. With 3 bases removed from V and 3 bases from J, the gap between germline ends came to 14 bases. The CDR3 is made up of 15 amino acids. CDR3 residues: CASSHSLLGDYGYTF. The DNA for the CDR3 is TGTGCCAGCAGCCACAGTCTTTTAGGGGACTATGGCTACACCTTC.